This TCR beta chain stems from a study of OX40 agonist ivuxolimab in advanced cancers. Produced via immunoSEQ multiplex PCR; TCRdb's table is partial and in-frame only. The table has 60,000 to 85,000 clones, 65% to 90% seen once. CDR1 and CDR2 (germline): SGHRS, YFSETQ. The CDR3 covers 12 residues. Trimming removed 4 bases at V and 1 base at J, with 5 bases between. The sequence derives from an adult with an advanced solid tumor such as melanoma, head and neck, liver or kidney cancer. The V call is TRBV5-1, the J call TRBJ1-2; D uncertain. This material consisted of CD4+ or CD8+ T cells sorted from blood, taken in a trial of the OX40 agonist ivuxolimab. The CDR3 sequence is CASSLSNYGYTF. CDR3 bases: TGCGCCAGCAGCCTGAGTAACTATGGCTACACCTTC.